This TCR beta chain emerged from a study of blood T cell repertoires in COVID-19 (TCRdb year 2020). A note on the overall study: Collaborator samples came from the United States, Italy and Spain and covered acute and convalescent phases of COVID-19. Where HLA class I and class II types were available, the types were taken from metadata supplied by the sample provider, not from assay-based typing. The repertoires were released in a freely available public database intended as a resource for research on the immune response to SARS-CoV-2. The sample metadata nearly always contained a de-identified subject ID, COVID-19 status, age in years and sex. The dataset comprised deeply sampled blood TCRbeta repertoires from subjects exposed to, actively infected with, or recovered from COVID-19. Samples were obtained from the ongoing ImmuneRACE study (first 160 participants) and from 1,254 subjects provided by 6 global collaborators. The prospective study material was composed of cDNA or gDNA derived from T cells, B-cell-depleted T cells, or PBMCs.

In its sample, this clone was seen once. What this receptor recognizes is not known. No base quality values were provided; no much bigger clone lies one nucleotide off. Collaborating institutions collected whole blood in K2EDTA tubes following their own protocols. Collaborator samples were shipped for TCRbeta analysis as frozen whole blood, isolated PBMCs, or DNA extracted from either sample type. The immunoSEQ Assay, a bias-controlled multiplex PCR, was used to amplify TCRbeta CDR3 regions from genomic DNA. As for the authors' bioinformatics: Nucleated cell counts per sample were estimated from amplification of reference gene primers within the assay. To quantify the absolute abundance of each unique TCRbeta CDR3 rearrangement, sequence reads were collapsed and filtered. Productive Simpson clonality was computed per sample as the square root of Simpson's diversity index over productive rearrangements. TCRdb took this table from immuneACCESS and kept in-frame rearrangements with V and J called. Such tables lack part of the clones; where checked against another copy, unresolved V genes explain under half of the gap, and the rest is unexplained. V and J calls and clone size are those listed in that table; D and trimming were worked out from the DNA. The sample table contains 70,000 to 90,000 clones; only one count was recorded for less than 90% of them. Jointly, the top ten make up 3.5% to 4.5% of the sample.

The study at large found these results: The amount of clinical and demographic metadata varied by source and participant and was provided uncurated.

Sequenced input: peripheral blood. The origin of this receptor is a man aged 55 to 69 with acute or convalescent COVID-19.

The nucleotide sequence is TGTGCCAGCAGTGAACTGGATTCACAGGGGATCGAGCCCCAGCATTTT. It translates to CASSELDSQGIEPQHF. This chain is built from TRBV2 and TRBJ1-5, with TRBD1 identical over 7 junction bases. Germline trimming: 2 bases from V, 8 bases from J; junction bases outside gene matches: 12. The germline V gene encodes CDR1 SNHLY and CDR2 FYNNEI. The CDR3 spans 16 residues, from the cysteine through the phenylalanine. Only the CDR3 portion is preserved as DNA: 48 bases, with reading frame beginning at the first base.